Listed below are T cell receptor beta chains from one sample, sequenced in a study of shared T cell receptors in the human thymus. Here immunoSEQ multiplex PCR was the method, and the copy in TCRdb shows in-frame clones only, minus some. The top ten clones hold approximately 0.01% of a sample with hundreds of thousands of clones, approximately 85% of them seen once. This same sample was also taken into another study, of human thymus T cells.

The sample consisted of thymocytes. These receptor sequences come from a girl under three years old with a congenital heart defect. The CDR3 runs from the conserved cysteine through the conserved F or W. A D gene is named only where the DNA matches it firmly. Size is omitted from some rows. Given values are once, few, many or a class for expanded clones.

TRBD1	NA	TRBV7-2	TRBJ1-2	TGTGCCAGCAGCTTATGGACAGGGGCAAACTATGGCTACACCTTC	CASSLWTGANYGYTF
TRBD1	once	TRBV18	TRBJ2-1	TGTGCCAGCTCACCTCCCATACCAGTGACAGGGGTGACGACTCCTGGGGATGAGCAGTTCTTC	CASSPPIPVTGVTTPGDEQFF
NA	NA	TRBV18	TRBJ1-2	TGTGCCAGCTCACCAGGGGGCATTGGCTACACCTTC	CASSPGGIGYTF
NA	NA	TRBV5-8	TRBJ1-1	TGTGCCAGCAGCTTGGACGGCGGAGACGCTCGGTTCGCTTTCTTT	CASSLDGGDARFAFF
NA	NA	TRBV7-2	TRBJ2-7	TGTGCCAGCAGCTCAGGCTACTTCCCCCGAGCAGGGGAGAACTACGAGCAGTACTTC	CASSSGYFPRAGENYEQYF
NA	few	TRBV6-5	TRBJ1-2	TGTGCCAGCAGTTACCGGTGGGGGCTCACCTATGGCTACACCTTC	CASSYRWGLTYGYTF
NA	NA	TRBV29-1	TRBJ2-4	TGCAGCGTCGGATTGCGGGGGCCCAAAAACATTCAGTACTTC	CSVGLRGPKNIQYF
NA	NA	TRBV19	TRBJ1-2	TGTGCCAGTAGTATAGAACCGGGAGGCTACACCTTC	CASSIEPGGYTF
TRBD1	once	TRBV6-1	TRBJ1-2	TGTGCCAGCAGTGGGATTGACAGGGCTAACTATGGCTACACCTTC	CASSGIDRANYGYTF
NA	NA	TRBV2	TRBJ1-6	TGTGCCAGCAGTGAAAGCGCGAATAATTCACCCCTCCACTTT	CASSESANNSPLHF
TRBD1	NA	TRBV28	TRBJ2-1	TGTGCCAGCAGTTCGGCTACGGACAGGGGGATGGGTGAGCAGTTCTTC	CASSSATDRGMGEQFF
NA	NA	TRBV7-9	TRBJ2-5	TGTGCCAGCAGCTTTAAAGAGACCCAGTACTTC	CASSFKETQYF
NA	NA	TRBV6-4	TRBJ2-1	TGTGCCAGCAGTGACGGCCCCGTGACCTACAATGAGCAGTTCTTC	CASSDGPVTYNEQFF
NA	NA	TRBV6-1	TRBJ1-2	TGTGCCAGCAGATCGACAGTCTACCAGTACTATGGCTACACCTTC	CASRSTVYQYYGYTF
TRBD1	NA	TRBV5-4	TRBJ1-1	TGTGCCAGCAGCCCGGGACAGGGGGCGAGAACTGAAGCTTTCTTT	CASSPGQGARTEAFF
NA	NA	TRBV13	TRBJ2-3	TGTGCCAGCAGCTTAGTCTCTAGCGCGAGGACAGATACGCAGTATTTT	CASSLVSSARTDTQYF
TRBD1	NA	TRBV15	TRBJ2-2	TGTGCCACCAGCAGACCCCCGGAGAGGAACGGCTCCGGGACAGGGAGGTCTCACACCGGGGAGCTGTTTTTT	CATSRPPERNGSGTGRSHTGELFF
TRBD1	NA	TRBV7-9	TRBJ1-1	TGTGCCAGCAGCCACTTAGTTAAGTGGGACAGGTCCACTGAAGCTTTCTTT	CASSHLVKWDRSTEAFF
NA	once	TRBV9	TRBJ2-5	TGTGCCAGCAGCGTAGCTTACGGACAGATGCAAGAGACCCAGTACTTC	CASSVAYGQMQETQYF
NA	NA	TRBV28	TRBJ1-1	TGTGCCAGCCAGAGCCAGGGCCCAGCTTTCTTT	CASQSQGPAFF
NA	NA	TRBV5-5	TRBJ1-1	TGTGCCAGCAGCCCCGGGACTCAGAGGACTGAAGCTTTCTTT	CASSPGTQRTEAFF
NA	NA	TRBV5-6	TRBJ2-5	TGTGCCAGCAGCTTTTGGGGGGTCGGAGAGACCCAGTACTTC	CASSFWGVGETQYF
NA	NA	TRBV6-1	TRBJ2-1	TGTGCCAGCAGTCTTCAGGGCCCCCGGGTTGTCGGGCAGTTCTTC	CASSLQGPRVVGQFF
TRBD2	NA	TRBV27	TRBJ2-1	TGTGCCAGCAGTTCCCCGTGGACTAGCGGGAAGGCCTACAATGAGCAGTTCTTC	CASSSPWTSGKAYNEQFF
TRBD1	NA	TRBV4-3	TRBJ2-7	TGCGCCAGCAGCCAAACGCCGCGACAGGGAGTATTAGGGAACGAGCAGTACTTC	CASSQTPRQGVLGNEQYF
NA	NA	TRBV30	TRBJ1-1	TGTGCCTGGAGTGTAACCATAGGGGAAACTGAAGCTTTCTTT	CAWSVTIGETEAFF
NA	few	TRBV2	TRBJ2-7	TGTGCCAGCAGTTACCGAGACTCCTACGAGCAGTACTTC	CASSYRDSYEQYF
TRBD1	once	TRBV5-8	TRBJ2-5	TGTGCCAGCATCAGACAGGGAGAGGCCGGGGAGACCCAGTACTTC	CASIRQGEAGETQYF
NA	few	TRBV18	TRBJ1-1	TGTGCCAGCTCACCGGCTGCCAAGGGAGAACACCATCGAATTATGAACACTGAAGCTTTCTTT	CASSPAAKGEHHRIMNTEAFF
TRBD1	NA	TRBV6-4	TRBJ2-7	TGTGCCAGCAGTGGCCTGACCAGGGGGTCCTACGAGCAGTACTTC	CASSGLTRGSYEQYF
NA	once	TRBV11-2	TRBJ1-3	TGTGCCAGCAGCTTCTTTCGTATGGGGGCTGTCTCTGGAAACACCATATATTTT	CASSFFRMGAVSGNTIYF
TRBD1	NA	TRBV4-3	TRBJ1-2	TGCGCCAGCAGCCCCCAGACAGGGTGGAACTATGGCTACACCTTC	CASSPQTGWNYGYTF
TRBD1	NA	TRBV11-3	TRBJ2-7	TGTGCCAGCAGCTTCCCCCGGACAGGTACCTACGAGCAGTACTTC	CASSFPRTGTYEQYF
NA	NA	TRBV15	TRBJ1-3	TGTGCCACCTCCACTCGCGGGAGTAGGGCTGGAAACACCATATATTTT	CATSTRGSRAGNTIYF
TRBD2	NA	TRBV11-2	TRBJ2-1	TGTGCCAGCAGCGAGTTAGCGGGGGGGGACTACAATGAGCAGTTCTTC	CASSELAGGDYNEQFF
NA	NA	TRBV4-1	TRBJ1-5	TGCGCCAGCAGCCATGGGGGGGTTCCCTCCAATCAGCCCCAGCATTTT	CASSHGGVPSNQPQHF
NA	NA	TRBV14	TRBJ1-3	TGTGCCAGCAGCCACAAACTCTCTGGAAACACCATATATTTT	CASSHKLSGNTIYF
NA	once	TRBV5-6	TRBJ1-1	TGTGCCAGCAGCTTGTTGGGCGATCTTATGAACACTGAAGCTTTCTTT	CASSLLGDLMNTEAFF
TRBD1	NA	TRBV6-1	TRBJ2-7	TGTGCCAGCAGTGACCGACAGGGAAAGTACGACGAGCAGTACTTC	CASSDRQGKYDEQYF
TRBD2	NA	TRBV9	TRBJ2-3	TGTGCCAGCAGCGTAGGGGGAGCGGGGGGGCCCTATCTTTACACAGATACGCAGTATTTT	CASSVGGAGGPYLYTDTQYF
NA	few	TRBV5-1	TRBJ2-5	TGCGCCAGCAGCTTGGCAGGGCACCAAGAGACCCAGTACTTC	CASSLAGHQETQYF
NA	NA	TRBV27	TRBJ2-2	TGTGCCAGCAGTTACCTAGCTTCGAACACCGGGGAGCTGTTTTTT	CASSYLASNTGELFF
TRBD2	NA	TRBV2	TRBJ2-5	TGTGCCAGCAGTGTCAGTGCGGGGGGATCGAAATCACAAGAGACCCAGTACTTC	CASSVSAGGSKSQETQYF
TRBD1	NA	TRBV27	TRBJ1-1	TGTGCCAGCAGCCCAGGGGGAACTGAAGCTTTCTTT	CASSPGGTEAFF
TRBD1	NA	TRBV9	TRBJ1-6	TGTGCCAGCAGCGTAACCAGGGACAGGGAGCATTCACCCCTCCACTTT	CASSVTRDREHSPLHF
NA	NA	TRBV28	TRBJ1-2	TGTGCCAGTAATGGGGTGTCAGGGGAAATCTATGGCTACACCTTC	CASNGVSGEIYGYTF
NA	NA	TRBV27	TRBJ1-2	TGTGCCAGCAGTTTGAAATCCCCCCCAGGCTTTTTTCCCTCCAACTATGGCTACACCTTC	CASSLKSPPGFFPSNYGYTF
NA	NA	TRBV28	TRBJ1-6	TGTGCCAGCAGTCTCCGACGGGTAGCACCCCTCCACTTT	CASSLRRVAPLHF
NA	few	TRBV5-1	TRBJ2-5	TGCGCCAGCAGCTTGGAATGGACCCGACTCAGAGGGGAGACCCAGTACTTC	CASSLEWTRLRGETQYF
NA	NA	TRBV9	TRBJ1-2	TGTGCCAGCAGCGTAGGTGGGGGGGGAGGCTATGGCTACACCTTC	CASSVGGGGGYGYTF
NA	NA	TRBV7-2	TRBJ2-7	TGTGCCAGCAGCTTAAAACTAGGGGGTGGTAGCGGGCCCCAGGGAGAGCAGTACTTC	CASSLKLGGGSGPQGEQYF
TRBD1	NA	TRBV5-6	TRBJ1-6	TGTGCCAGCAGCTGGGACCCGGGACAGGAGTATAATTCACCCCTCCACTTT	CASSWDPGQEYNSPLHF
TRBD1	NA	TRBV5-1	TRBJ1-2	TGCGCCAGCGGAATCATCGCGGGACAGGGTAGGGGTGGCTACACCTTC	CASGIIAGQGRGGYTF
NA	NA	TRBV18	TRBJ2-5	TGTGCCAGCTCACCGCCTGAGGCAGGGGTAATTATGTACCAAGAGACCCAGTACTTC	CASSPPEAGVIMYQETQYF